The 16 T cell receptor beta chains reported below all come from one sample, sequenced in a study of response to subunit inactivated influenza vaccine. A single record per CDR3 protein comes from TCRdb applying MiXCR to the RT-PCR reads. The sample carries over 650,000 distinct CDR3 sequences, roughly 18% recorded once. The sequenced sample was PBMCs from blood, obtained roughly 5 days after vaccination. These receptors all stem from a man aged 50-59 years who received an inactivated influenza vaccine.

The rearrangement links TRBV6-1 to TRBJ2-3; 9 nucleotides match TRBD1. CDR1 is MNHNS, CDR2 SASEGT, per germline. V shed 5 bases and J 4 bases; nucleotides not matched to a gene: 4. The CDR3 is made up of 14 amino acids. The CDR3 DNA follows: TGTGCCAGCAGTCAAGACAGGGGGGCAGATACGCAGTATTTT. Protein sequence: CASSQDRGADTQYF.

This clonotype occurred many times. This chain connects TRBV20-1 to TRBJ2-1; D is undetermined. The V end was cut by 7 bases, the J end by 4 bases, with 8 bases between. This CDR3 contains 11 residues. CDR1 DFQATT and CDR2 SNEGSKA come from the germline V gene (reference sequence). DNA of the CDR3: TGCAGTGTTCCGCAGTACAATGAGCAGTTCTTC. Translating it yields CSVPQYNEQFF.

This clonotype turned up a few times. The chain joins TRBV20-1 to TRBJ2-5; 9 positions agree with TRBD2. CDR1 and CDR2 (germline): DFQATT, SNEGSKA (reference sequence). CDR3 length equals 15 residues. V dropped 0 bases and J dropped 9; count of bases not matched to a gene: 11. The CDR3 reads CSAREPPLAGLAQYF. The CDR3 nucleotides are TGCAGTGCTAGAGAGCCCCCCCTAGCGGGGTTGGCCCAGTACTTC.

This chain connects TRBV18 to TRBJ2-3; TRBD2 aligns across 10 bases. Per germline, CDR1 KGHSH and CDR2 LQKENI. The CDR3 consists of 15 residues. The junction had 4 bases not matched to a gene; V was cut back by 0 bases and J by 7 bases. For the CDR3, the DNA is TGTGCCAGCTCACCACCGTCACTAGCGGGGCATACGCAGTATTTT. It yields the protein CASSPPSLAGHTQYF. Full variable domain (rest looked up from reference TRBV18 and TRBJ2-3): NAGVMQNPRHLVRRRGQEARLRCSPMKGHSHVYWYRQLPEEGLKFMVYLQKENIIDESGMPKERFSAEFPKEGPSILRIQQVVRGDSAAYFCASSPPSLAGHTQYFGPGTRLTVL.

This clonotype was recorded at least ten times. V gene TRBV12-3 or TRBV12-4 combines with J gene TRBJ1-3; D remains ambiguous. Trimming removed 5 bases at V and 1 base at J, with 9 bases between. CDR3 length: 14 residues. The CDR3 here is CASSRSGSGNTIYF. The CDR3 DNA is TGTGCCAGCAGTAGATCGGGTTCTGGAAACACCATATATTTT.

This clonotype was detected a few times. The chain employs TRBV12-3 or TRBV12-4 and TRBJ2-3; 11 nucleotides line up with TRBD2. This CDR3 has 15 residues. J gave up 6 bases and V 6 bases, and 8 bases lay outside the gene matches. The CDR3 DNA follows: TGTGCCAGCAGCCATAGCGGGGGGGCCGAGGATACGCAGTATTTT. The encoded protein is CASSHSGGAEDTQYF.

The J gene is TRBJ2-7, the V gene TRBV29-1; the D is unclear. Germline-derived CDR1 and CDR2 are SQVTM and ANQGSEA. V lost 8 bases, J lost 2 bases, and 16 bases lay in between. The CDR3 consists of 13 residues. CDR3 DNA: TGCAGCCCTCCCGGTGGGGAACCCTACGAGCAGTACTTC. As protein: CSPPGGEPYEQYF.

This clonotype was detected only a few times. The chain carries TRBV5-1 and TRBJ1-1; D is uncertain. V was shortened by 0 bases and J by 2 bases, with 11 bases between the two germline ends. There are 15 residues in the CDR3. Germline CDR1 is SGHRS and CDR2 is YFSETQ. In nucleotides, the CDR3 is TGCGCCAGCAGCTTGGCCCAAACAGCAAACACTGAAGCTTTCTTT. This encodes CASSLAQTANTEAFF.

CDR3 sequence (DNA): TGTGCCAGCAGTTACTCGAGGTCAGCTAACTATGGCTACACCTTC. This gives the protein CASSYSRSANYGYTF. The rearrangement links TRBV6-5 to TRBJ1-2; the D is unclear. The length of the CDR3 is 15 residues. Trimming pared 0 bases from V and 0 bases from J, leaving 8 bases between. The germline V gene encodes CDR1 MNHEY and CDR2 SVGAGI.

The rearrangement links TRBV9 to TRBJ2-7; D possibly matches TRBD1 or TRBD2 (5 bases each). The CDR3 runs 15 residues. CDR1 is SGDLS and CDR2 is YYNGEE in the germline V gene. Deletions cut 0 bases from V and 2 bases from J, with 12 bases between. CDR3 sequence (DNA): TGTGCCAGCAGCGTAGGTGGGACCTTTACCTACGAGCAGTACTTC. Its protein product is CASSVGGTFTYEQYF.

In DNA form, the CDR3 reads TGTGCCAGCACCGACGGCGCGGGAGGATTGGATGAGCAGTTCTTC. Its protein is CASTDGAGGLDEQFF. The chain carries TRBV6-2 or TRBV6-3 and TRBJ2-1; 8 positions agree with TRBD2. The CDR3 is 15 amino acids. V lost 7 bases and J lost 8; bases outside the gene matches: 13. Germline CDR1 is MNHEY and CDR2 is SVGEGT.

V usage is TRBV20-1 and J usage is TRBJ2-1; D gene uncertain. V was trimmed by 1 base and J by 3 bases, leaving 13 bases between them. The germline V gene encodes CDR1 DFQATT and CDR2 SNEGSKA (reference sequence). This CDR3 has 15 residues. The CDR3 region is CSARGEYLGYNEQFF. The CDR3 nucleotides read TGCAGTGCTAGAGGAGAATATTTGGGCTACAATGAGCAGTTCTTC.

The chain carries TRBV12-3 or TRBV12-4 and TRBJ2-7; 9 positions agree with TRBD1. Trimming at V came to 5 bases and at J to 3 bases, leaving 8 bases not matched to a gene. The CDR3 totals 15 residues. In DNA form, the CDR3 reads TGTGCCAGCAGTGCAACAGGGGGCGTTATCTACGAGCAGTACTTC. Protein product: CASSATGGVIYEQYF.

The chain combines TRBV20-1 with TRBJ1-2; D not certain. Trimming pared 5 bases from V and 0 bases from J, leaving 13 bases between. This CDR3 is 14 amino acids long. Germline lookup yields CDR1 DFQATT and CDR2 SNEGSKA (reference sequence). This chain's CDR3 is CSASPAQANYGYTF. The CDR3 nucleotides are TGCAGTGCTTCTCCGGCCCAAGCTAACTATGGCTACACCTTC.

This clonotype occurred a few times. This chain uses TRBV20-1 with TRBJ2-7; D gene ambiguous. CDR1 and CDR2 from the germline V gene are DFQATT and SNEGSKA (reference sequence). The length of the CDR3 is 13 residues. With 2 bases removed from V and 0 bases from J, the gap between germline ends came to 8 bases. The CDR3 DNA sequence: TGCAGTGCTAGATCCAGAAGCTCCTACGAGCAGTACTTC. Translating gives CSARSRSSYEQYF.

The chain joins TRBV6-1 to TRBJ2-6; D unresolved. Germline assignment: CDR1 MNHNS and CDR2 SASEGT. CDR3 length: 16 amino acids. V was pared by 7 bases and J by 0 bases, with 13 bases between. CDR3 sequence (DNA): TGTGCCAGCACCAAATTTAGGGACTCTGGGGCCAACGTCCTGACTTTC. This gives the protein CASTKFRDSGANVLTF.